In its sample, the clone carrying this TCR beta chain was seen a few times. Its matching antigen is unknown. Each sample yielded at least 5 micrograms of PBMC total RNA. This specimen comes from a study of blood T cells in healthy people across ages. It was with a sample-barcoded 5' primer and a J-beta primer mix that a second PCR of about 6 to 12 cycles was run. Researchers report that a template-switch adaptor with 12 random nucleotides tagged each cDNA molecule. TCRdb re-analysed the 5' RACE reads in MiXCR, keeping a single row per CDR3 protein. The sample gives hundreds of thousands of distinct CDR3 sequences, around a fifth of which show up once; 3.6% is in the top ten. Study-level findings and limits: Strong correlation was found linking TCR beta diversity to naive T cell percentage.

CDR3 length equals 17 residues. CDR1 is DFQATT, CDR2 SNEGSKA, per germline (reference sequence). V trimming: 5 bases; J trimming: 2 bases; junction bases outside the gene matches: 10. The origin of this receptor is a man in his 70s in good health. The chain links TRBV20-1 to TRBJ2-3, with 13 nucleotides matching TRBD2. Sequencing input: blood. The CDR3 DNA reads as TGCAGTGCTCTTACTAGCGGGAGGGCAAGAGTCACAGATACGCAGTATTTT. Amino acids: CSALTSGRARVTDTQYF.